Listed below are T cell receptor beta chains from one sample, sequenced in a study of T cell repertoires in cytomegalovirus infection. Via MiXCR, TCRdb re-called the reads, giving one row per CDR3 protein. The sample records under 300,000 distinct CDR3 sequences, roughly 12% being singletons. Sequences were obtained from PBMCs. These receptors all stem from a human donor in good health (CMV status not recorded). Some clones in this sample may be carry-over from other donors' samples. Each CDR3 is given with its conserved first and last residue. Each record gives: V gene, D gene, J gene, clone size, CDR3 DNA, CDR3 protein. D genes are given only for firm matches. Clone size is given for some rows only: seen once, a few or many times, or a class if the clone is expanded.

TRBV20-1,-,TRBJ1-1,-,TGCAGTGCCCCTGACAGATCCACTGAAGCTTTCTTT,CSAPDRSTEAFF
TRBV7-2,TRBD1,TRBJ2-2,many,TGTGCCAGCAGCTGGACAGGGGGCAACACCGGGGAGCTGTTTTTT,CASSWTGGNTGELFF
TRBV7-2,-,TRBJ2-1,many,TGTGCCAGCAGCTTAGTAGGGGGGCGAGGATACAATGAGCAGTTCTTC,CASSLVGGRGYNEQFF
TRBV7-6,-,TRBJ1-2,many,TGTGCCAGCAGCGCGGGACGACAGGATCAAGCTAATGGCTACACCTTC,CASSAGRQDQANGYTF
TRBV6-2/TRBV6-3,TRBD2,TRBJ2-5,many,TGTGCCAGCAGTCGACTAGCGGACCAGCAAGAGACCCAGTACTTC,CASSRLADQQETQYF
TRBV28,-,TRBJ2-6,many,TGTGCCAGCAGTCTCTATCAGGGAATCCCTGGGGCCAACGTCCTGACTTTC,CASSLYQGIPGANVLTF
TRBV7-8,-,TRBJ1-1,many,TGTGCCAGCAGCTGGGACCAGGGGACCACTGAAGCTTTCTTT,CASSWDQGTTEAFF
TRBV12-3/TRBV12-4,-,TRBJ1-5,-,TGTGCCAGCACCGTCAACGGTCAGCCCCAGCATTTT,CASTVNGQPQHF
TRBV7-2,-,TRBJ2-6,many,TGTGCCAGCAGCCCAGAATTCTCTGGGGCCAACGTCCTGACTTTC,CASSPEFSGANVLTF
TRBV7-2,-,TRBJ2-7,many,TGTGCCAGCAGCTTACAGGGGTTCTCCTACGAGCAGTACTTC,CASSLQGFSYEQYF
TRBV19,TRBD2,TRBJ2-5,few,TGTGCCAGTAGTAGAGGCGGGAGGGCCGAGACCCAGTACTTC,CASSRGGRAETQYF
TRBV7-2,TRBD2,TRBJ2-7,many,TGTGCCAGCAGCGGGGGACTAGTAATCTACGAGCAGTACTTC,CASSGGLVIYEQYF
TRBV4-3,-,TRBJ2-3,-,TGCGCCAGCAGCCAAGGCGGTCGCCCCCTTATGGGAGATACGCAGTATTTT,CASSQGGRPLMGDTQYF
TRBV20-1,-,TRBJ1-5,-,TGCAGTGCTAGGGGTGGGCAGGGGAGTAGAAGCAATCAGCCCCAGCATTTT,CSARGGQGSRSNQPQHF
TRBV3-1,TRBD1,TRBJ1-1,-,TGTGCCAGCAGCCAAGAGGAGGGGGCAAGGGCTGAAGCTTTCTTT,CASSQEEGARAEAFF
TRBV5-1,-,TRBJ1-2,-,TGCGCCAGCAGCTTGGGCTCCGACGGGGGACGGGATGGCTACACCTTC,CASSLGSDGGRDGYTF
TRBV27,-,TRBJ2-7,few,TGTGCCAGCAGTTCCAAACAGGGGAGGTACACCTACGAGCAGTACTTC,CASSSKQGRYTYEQYF
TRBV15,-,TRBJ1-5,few,TGTGCCACCAGCAGAGATTATGGGGGGGATCAGCCCCAGCATTTT,CATSRDYGGDQPQHF
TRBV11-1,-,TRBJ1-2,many,TGTGCCAGCGGAACCAGGGGATTTGATGGCTACACCTTC,CASGTRGFDGYTF
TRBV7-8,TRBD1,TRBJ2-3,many,TGTGCCAGCAGCTCTAGACAGGGGCCTAGCACAGATACGCAGTATTTT,CASSSRQGPSTDTQYF
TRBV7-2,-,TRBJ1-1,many,TGTGCCAGCAAAGTACGGACAGAAGGGAACACTGAAGCTTTCTTT,CASKVRTEGNTEAFF
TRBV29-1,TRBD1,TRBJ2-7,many,TGCAGCGTTGAAAGAACAGGGGTCGACGAGCAGTACTTC,CSVERTGVDEQYF
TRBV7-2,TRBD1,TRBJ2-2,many,TGTGCCAGCAGCTTAACAGCAGGGGGCACCGGGGAGCTGTTTTTT,CASSLTAGGTGELFF
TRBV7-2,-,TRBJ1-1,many,TGTGCCAGCAGCTTATTCGGGGGGGCGACTGAAGCTTTCTTT,CASSLFGGATEAFF
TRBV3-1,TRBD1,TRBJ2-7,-,TGTGCCAGCAGCTCCCTCAGTACAGGGGTCGAGCAGTACTTC,CASSSLSTGVEQYF
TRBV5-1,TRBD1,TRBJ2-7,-,TGCGCCAGCAGCTTAGCCGACAGGGATTTCTACGAGCAGTACTTC,CASSLADRDFYEQYF
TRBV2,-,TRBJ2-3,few,TGTGCCAGCAGCATAGCGTTGGGCACAGATACGCAGTATTTT,CASSIALGTDTQYF
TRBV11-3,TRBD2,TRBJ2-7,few,TGTGCCAGCAGCCCGGGATTAAGCGGGAGAGGGGGCGAGCAGTACTTC,CASSPGLSGRGGEQYF
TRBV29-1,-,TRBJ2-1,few,TGCAGCGTTGTCGGGTACAATGAGCAGTTCTTC,CSVVGYNEQFF
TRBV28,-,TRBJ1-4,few,TGTGCCAGCAGTTTTCTGGGACACCTTGCAACTAATGAAAAACTGTTTTTT,CASSFLGHLATNEKLFF
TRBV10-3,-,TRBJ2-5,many,TGTGCCATCAGTGAGACGCAAGAGACCCAGTACTTC,CAISETQETQYF
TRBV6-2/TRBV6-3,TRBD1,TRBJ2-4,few,TGTGCCAGCAGTTACCGAGGACAGGGGGCGAGAAACATTCAGTACTTC,CASSYRGQGARNIQYF
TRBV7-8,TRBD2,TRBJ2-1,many,TGTGCCAGCAGCTTAGTGGGGACTACCACCGGTGAGCAGTTCTTC,CASSLVGTTTGEQFF
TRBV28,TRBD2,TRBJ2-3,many,TGTGCCAGCAGCAACCTGAAGGGCGGGAGGACTACAGATACGCAGTATTTT,CASSNLKGGRTTDTQYF
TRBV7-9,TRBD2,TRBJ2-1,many,TGTGCCAGCAGCTTGGGGCGGGAGGGCCGGGAGGAGCAGTTCTTC,CASSLGREGREEQFF
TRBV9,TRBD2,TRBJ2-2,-,TGTGCCAGCACCCTTAGCGGGAGCGATACCGGGGAGCTGTTTTTT,CASTLSGSDTGELFF
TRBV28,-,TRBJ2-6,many,TGTGCCAGCAGTTTAGGAGGCAGGCTCTCTGGGGCCAACGTCCTGACTTTC,CASSLGGRLSGANVLTF
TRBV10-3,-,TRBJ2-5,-,TGTGCCATCAGTGAGAAGGGATGGGAGACCCAGTACTTC,CAISEKGWETQYF
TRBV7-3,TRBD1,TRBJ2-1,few,TGTGCCAGCAGCTCTGGACAGGGACGGTCGAATGAGCAGTTCTTC,CASSSGQGRSNEQFF
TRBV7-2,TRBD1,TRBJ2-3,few,TGTGCCAGCAGCTCCCGGACAGGGTACACAGATACGCAGTATTTT,CASSSRTGYTDTQYF
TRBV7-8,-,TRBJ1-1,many,TGTGCCAGCAGCTTAGAACACCCAAGGAGGCTGAACACTGAAGCTTTCTTT,CASSLEHPRRLNTEAFF
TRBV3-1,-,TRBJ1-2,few,TGTGCCAGCAGCCAGGGGGAGACCTATGGCTACACCTTC,CASSQGETYGYTF